The present T cell receptor (beta chain) was sequenced within a study of blood T cells in healthy people across ages (dated by TCRdb to 2014 to 2015). As for the study more broadly: In model experiments, template switching captured about one uniquely barcoded TCR beta cDNA molecule for every two T cells. Age-related changes in TCR beta repertoire diversity were measured in the study by deep sequencing normalized with unique cDNA molecular identifiers. Four age groups were formed from the donors: young (average about 17 years), middle-aged (approximately 39), aged (around 68) and long-lived (about 75). To avoid experimental bias, donors of different ages were randomly spread across the sequencing lanes. Two additional independent replicas of 1 million unique cDNA reads from the same blood draw were analyzed for two donors (one aged 18 to 30 and one aged 80 or older).

The receptor library was made with 5' RACE. Sequenced on an Illumina HiSeq 2500. A second PCR of about 7 to 12 cycles was performed with a sample-barcoded 5' primer and a J-beta primer mix. Each TCR beta cDNA molecule received a unique molecular identifier from a template-switch 5' adaptor carrying 12 random nucleotides. Each sample yielded at least 2.5 million CDR3-containing paired-end reads. First-strand cDNA synthesis was performed from all RNA using the Mint cDNA synthesis kit, with priming by a TRBC-specific oligonucleotide. Following uracil-DNA glycosylase treatment, all cDNA underwent a first 18-cycle PCR with the universal primers M1SS and BC2_uni_R. The authors' analysis ran thus. For normalization, 1 million high-quality reads, each with a distinct molecular identifier, were randomly selected from each sample. Reads with shared molecular identifiers were discarded instead of being binned into consensus sequences. MiTCR, run with a Q25 quality threshold and the strictest error-elimination algorithm, handled CDR3 identification, clonotype clustering and error correction. A nonparametric unseen species model with Euler transformation was used to estimate a lower bound on total TCR beta diversity. TCRdb reprocessing: public reads trimmed at Q25 with fastp, clones called with MiXCR, in-frame beta chains kept. Records with the same CDR3 protein are collapsed into one entry carrying the most frequent genes and DNA. Clone size and V and J calls follow TCRdb, not the original study. The sample records approximately 810,000 distinct CDR3 sequences, around 30% of which are singletons. Of the sample, around 15% falls within the top ten clones.

The germline V gene (reference sequence) specifies SEHNR as CDR1 and FQNEAQ as CDR2. The CDR3 contains 15 residues, cysteine and phenylalanine counted. CDR3 DNA is the only sequence kept; it has 45 bases, read in frame from the first base. The paper as a whole reports these results and caveats: Donor CMV infection status was unknown, potentially confounding age-related changes in expanded clonotypes. Total diversity estimates from one million sequenced T cells were considered lower bounds and underestimates. Since profiling was done on bulk unsorted PBMCs, naive and antigen-experienced compartments could not be conclusively compared. There was a strong correlation between observed TCR beta diversity and the percentage of naive T cells measured by flow cytometry. As age increased, observed TCR beta diversity per million T cells dropped in a roughly linear way, and a significant reduction was already evident by age about 40. The long-lived group showed more naive CD4+ T cells, fewer expanded clones and increased TCR diversity than the aged group, suggesting age selection.

The donors were about 40 Caucasian individuals from Russia, aged roughly 6 to 100 years, who were systemically healthy. Around 10 milliliters of peripheral blood were collected from each donor into EDTA-treated Vacutainer tubes. PBMCs were isolated by Ficoll-Paque density-gradient centrifugation, with at least 6 million obtained per sample. Total RNA was extracted from PBMCs with Trizol reagent, with at least 6 micrograms obtained per sample. The percentages of naive CD45RAhigh/CD27high T cells were determined by flow cytometry on a PBMC aliquot from every donor. Of note for this clonotype: What this receptor recognizes is not known. A read error is possible here, since a much larger clone lies one base away.

This TCR was recovered from a woman aged 80 or older in good health. Source material: blood. The V gene is TRBV7-9 and the J gene is TRBJ2-1; the D gene is perhaps TRBD2, from 5 matching bases. The J call is doubtful: the DNA matches TRBJ2-7 better. In nucleotide form, the sequence is TGTGCCAGCAGCTTAGGGCTAGCCCTCTACAATGAGCAGTACTTC. Its protein reads: CASSLGLALYNEQYF.